Below are 24 T cell receptor beta chains sequenced from a single sample in a study of regulatory T cells in long-lasting Graves disease. Construction of TCR beta libraries relied on iRepertoire HTBI primers and on Arm-PCR targeting CDR3 regions. TCRdb itself ran the multiplex PCR reads through MiXCR, one entry per CDR3 protein. Here the sample spans a few hundred thousand distinct CDR3 sequences, 10% to 15% being singletons. The time point was: newly diagnosed GD, antithyroid drugs for less than 3 months. PBMC RNA served as the TCR library source. These data were likewise used in another study, on T cells in Graves' hyperthyroidism and ophthalmopathy.

This sample comprised peripheral blood mononuclear cells (PBMCs), obtained at new diagnosis, from a patient treated with antithyroid drugs. The source is a young woman with Graves disease.

The genes are TRBV6-1 and TRBJ1-1; D unresolved. CDR1 and CDR2 from the germline V gene are MNHNS and SASEGT. V lost 4 bases, J lost 4 bases, and 10 bases lay in between. The CDR3 length is 13 residues. The CDR3 reads CASSGTKATEAFF. The CDR3 DNA sequence: TGTGCCAGCAGTGGGACCAAGGCCACTGAAGCTTTCTTT.

This clonotype was recorded many times. The chain is built from TRBV30 and TRBJ1-3; unclear D gene. Trimming pared 2 bases from V and 4 bases from J, leaving 12 bases between. Germline CDR1 GTSNPN, CDR2 SVGIG (reference sequence). The CDR3 spans 14 residues. CDR3 loop: CAWSFGNSGNTIYF. The CDR3 DNA reads TGTGCCTGGAGTTTCGGGAATTCCGGAAACACCATATATTTT.

V usage is TRBV20-1 and J usage is TRBJ2-1; D unclear. CDR3 size: 11 residues. With 3 bases removed from V and 7 bases from J, the gap between germline ends came to 7 bases. The V gene's germline CDR1 is DFQATT and CDR2 SNEGSKA (reference sequence). Here the CDR3 reads CSARLWNEQFF. The CDR3, as DNA: TGCAGTGCTAGGCTATGGAATGAGCAGTTCTTC.

The chain has TRBV5-1 and TRBJ2-3; D gene ambiguous. There are 14 residues in the CDR3. V lost 0 bases, J lost 4 bases, and 9 bases lay in between. Per the germline V gene, CDR1 is SGHRS and CDR2 is YFSETQ. CDR3 amino acids: CASSLGQIADTQYF. As DNA, the CDR3 is TGCGCCAGCAGCTTGGGGCAGATTGCAGATACGCAGTATTTT.

This clonotype was counted at least ten times. J is TRBJ1-2 and V is TRBV2, with 8 positions matching TRBD1. J lost 5 bases, V lost 6 bases, and 8 bases had no gene match. The CDR3 is 14 amino acids. Germline V lookup: CDR1 SNHLY, CDR2 FYNNEI. CDR3 sequence reads: CASRVKGQVYGYTF. The CDR3 nucleotides read TGTGCCAGCAGGGTGAAGGGACAGGTTTATGGCTACACCTTC. Full variable domain (remainder filled in from reference TRBV2 and TRBJ1-2): EPEVTQTPSHQVTQMGQEVILRCVPISNHLYFYWYRQILGQKVEFLVSFYNNEISEKSEIFDDQFSVERPDGSNFTLKIRSTKLEDSAMYFCASRVKGQVYGYTFGSGTRLTVV.

There are many counts of this clonotype. CDR3 DNA: TGCAGTGATCACAGCCCCTCCACAGATACGCAGTATTTT. Its translation is CSDHSPSTDTQYF. The rearrangement links TRBV20-1 to TRBJ2-3; no definite D call. The length of the CDR3 is 13 residues. CDR1 is DFQATT, CDR2 SNEGSKA, per germline (reference sequence). The V gene lost 7 bases and the J gene lost 2 bases, with 13 bases spanning the gap.

There are a few counts of this clonotype. The chain recombines TRBV9 with TRBJ2-3, with no clear D. The CDR3 runs 14 residues. Germline CDR1 reads SGDLS; CDR2 reads YYNGEE. Trimming took off 3 bases at V and 6 bases at J, with 14 bases between the two ends. The CDR3 coding sequence is TGTGCCAGCAGCGACCTCGGCACTCCGGATACGCAGTATTTT. This sequence encodes CASSDLGTPDTQYF.

The chain links TRBV5-1 to TRBJ2-5, with D tentatively TRBD2 (7 bases). Trimming took off 4 bases at V and 1 base at J, with 14 bases between the two ends. The CDR3 is 15 residues long. Looked up from germline, CDR1 is SGHRS and CDR2 is YFSETQ. This chain's CDR3 is CASSRGRGPQETQYF. The CDR3 nucleotides are TGCGCCAGCAGCCGAGGGCGGGGGCCCCAAGAGACCCAGTACTTC.

This clonotype has just a few counts. The chain recombines TRBV9 with TRBJ2-3; TRBD2 matches at 8 bases. The CDR3 loop spans 15 amino acids. V was clipped by 0 bases and J by 0 bases; unmatched bases: 0. Germline V gene sequence: CDR1 SGDLS, CDR2 YYNGEE. CDR3 in DNA: TGTGCCAGCAGCGTAGCTAGCGGGAGCACAGATACGCAGTATTTT. Translation: CASSVASGSTDTQYF.

The sample holds one count of this clonotype. The chain carries TRBV7-2 and TRBJ2-1; D tentatively reads TRBD1 or TRBD2 (5 bases each). V lost 4 bases and J lost 5, with 9 bases in between. Germline V gene data show CDR1 as SGHTA and CDR2 as FQGNSA. CDR3 length equals 13 residues. The CDR3 spells CASSSGRNNEQFF. The CDR3 DNA is TGTGCCAGCAGCTCGGGACGTAACAATGAGCAGTTCTTC.

This clonotype was observed many times. The chain combines TRBV4-3 with TRBJ1-5; D is perhaps TRBD1 (6 bases). Looked up from germline, CDR1 is LGHNA and CDR2 is YSLEER. The CDR3 has 15 residues. V lost 2 bases and J 3 bases, leaving 11 bases between the germline ends. The CDR3 bases are TGCGCCAGCAGCCAACCTAGGGGGTCCAATCAGCCCCAGCATTTT. Translating gives CASSQPRGSNQPQHF.

This clonotype was observed at least ten times. The chain links TRBV5-1 to TRBJ2-1; D not resolved. From germline, CDR1 is SGHRS and CDR2 YFSETQ. Trimming took off 3 bases at V and 0 bases at J, with 16 bases between the two ends. CDR3 length equals 17 residues. The DNA of the CDR3 is TGCGCCAGCAGCTCTGGTGGTGGGCGGAACTCCTACAATGAGCAGTTCTTC. It specifies CASSSGGGRNSYNEQFF.

This clonotype was recorded many times. V gene TRBV3-1 combines with J gene TRBJ1-3; D unresolved. This CDR3 contains 15 residues. CDR1 is LGHDT, CDR2 YNNKEL, per germline (reference sequence). V gave up 0 bases and J gave up 4 bases, with 10 bases separating them. CDR3 coding DNA: TGTGCCAGCAGCCAAGATGCGGGGAGCGGAAACACCATATATTTT. Translated: CASSQDAGSGNTIYF.

This clonotype was detected many times. The rearrangement uses TRBV5-1 and TRBJ2-5, with 7 bases fitting TRBD2. Unmatched junction bases numbered 2, after V lost 2 bases and J lost 4 bases. The CDR3 sequence is 13 residues long. Germline values: CDR1 SGHRS, CDR2 YFSETQ. The chain's CDR3 is CASSFVAGETQYF. DNA of the CDR3: TGCGCCAGCAGCTTTGTAGCGGGAGAGACCCAGTACTTC.

This clonotype was detected ten times or more. This CDR3 reads CASSLGAANTEAFF. The DNA for the CDR3 is TGTGCCAGCAGCTTAGGCGCCGCGAACACTGAAGCTTTCTTT. V and J are TRBV7-9 and TRBJ1-1; D call uncertain. Germline assignment: CDR1 SEHNR and CDR2 FQNEAQ (reference sequence). The length of the CDR3 is 14 residues. V shed 1 base and J shed 1 base, with 7 bases lying between them.

This clonotype was counted many times. The CDR3 region is CATSREEQREKYF. As DNA, the CDR3 is TGTGCCACCAGCAGAGAAGAGCAGCGGGAGAAGTACTTC. The chain combines TRBV15 with TRBJ2-7; 8 bases match TRBD2. V was pared by 0 bases and J by 11 bases, with 6 bases of the junction left unmatched. There are 13 residues in the CDR3. The germline V gene encodes CDR1 LNHNV and CDR2 YYDKDF (reference sequence).

This clonotype was seen at least ten times. The V call is TRBV12-3 or TRBV12-4, the J call TRBJ2-2; the D is unclear. V lost 2 bases and J lost 4, with 5 bases in between. The CDR3 has 13 amino acids. For the CDR3, the DNA is TGTGCCAGCAGTTTATTCCCCACCGGGGAGCTGTTTTTT. Its protein product is CASSLFPTGELFF.

The rearrangement uses TRBV14 and TRBJ1-1, with 10 positions matching TRBD1. Trimming at V came to 1 base and at J to 4 bases, leaving 6 bases not matched to a gene. Germline CDR1 reads SGHDN; CDR2 reads FVKESK. The CDR3 consists of 16 residues. CDR3 in amino acids: CASSQALRDRGTEAFF. DNA of the CDR3: TGTGCCAGCAGCCAAGCCTTAAGGGACAGGGGCACTGAAGCTTTCTTT.

This clonotype came up many times. V usage is TRBV6-5 and J usage is TRBJ2-5, with D uncertain. Trimming took 2 bases from V and 5 from J, leaving 9 bases between them. Per the germline V gene, CDR1 is MNHEY and CDR2 is SVGAGI. The CDR3 has 13 amino acids. The CDR3 loop reads CASSYDGVETQYF. In DNA form, the CDR3 reads TGTGCCAGCAGTTACGACGGTGTCGAGACCCAGTACTTC.

A remark on this clonotype: A clone one base away is much larger, so this may be a read error. The rearrangement uses TRBV28 and TRBJ2-1; no clear D. CDR1 and CDR2 from the germline V gene are MDHEN and SYDVKM. V lost 6 bases and J lost 12, with 18 bases in between. This CDR3 contains 13 residues. The CDR3 sequence: CASSQEIRPRQFF. In nucleotides, the CDR3 is TGTGCCAGCAGCCAAGAAATCAGACCAAGGCAGTTCTTC.

This sequence joins TRBV5-4 and TRBJ2-6, with 8 bases matching TRBD1. The CDR3 contains 18 residues. Germline CDR1 and CDR2: SGHNT and YYREEE (reference sequence). The trim removed 5 bases at V and 0 bases at J, leaving 10 bases unmatched. In DNA form, the CDR3 reads TGTGCCAGCAGACCTACAGGGGGTGCCCCCTCTGGGGCCAACGTCCTGACTTTC. Translated, it gives CASRPTGGAPSGANVLTF.

This clonotype appeared many times. This chain connects TRBV6-2 or TRBV6-3 to TRBJ1-1; no clear D. The V gene lost 4 bases and the J gene lost 2 bases, with 17 bases spanning the gap. The length of the CDR3 is 16 residues. In germline, CDR1 is MNHEY, CDR2 SVGEGT. This CDR3 is CASSWTGWGSNTEAFF. The CDR3 DNA sequence: TGTGCCAGCAGTTGGACGGGGTGGGGATCAAACACTGAAGCTTTCTTT.

Note on this clonotype: One junction end does not reproduce the germline sequence, and a read error may be involved. This chain uses TRBV7-8 with TRBJ2-3; no reliable D call. Germline V CDR1 and CDR2: SGHVS, FQNEAQ. The length of the CDR3 is 12 residues. The CDR3 loop is CASSTHTDMQYF. The CDR3 nucleotides are TGTGCCAGCAGCACTCACACAGATATGCAGTATTTT.

This clonotype was picked up many times. This sequence joins TRBV20-1 and TRBJ2-3; maybe TRBD2 (6 bases). The CDR3 has 15 residues. CDR1 and CDR2 from the germline V gene are DFQATT and SNEGSKA (reference sequence). The V gene lost 4 bases and the J gene lost 0 bases, with 14 bases spanning the gap. The CDR3 DNA is TGCAGTGCTACGGCGGGGCTACCTAGCACAGATACGCAGTATTTT. Encoded protein: CSATAGLPSTDTQYF.